One and the same sample provided the 20 T cell receptor beta chains below, sequenced in a study of cytomegalovirus exposure and HLA in healthy donors. This PCR relied on a set of 60 Vbeta primers and 13 Jbeta primers. TCRdb's copy holds only in-frame clones and misses some; the assay was immunoSEQ multiplex PCR. The sample holds some 95,000 clones; roughly 70% are singletons and the top ten take 16%. The sequencing input was PBMCs. The receptor source for this set is a woman aged 18-29 years in good health and CMV-seropositive.

This clone was observed once. A junction end diverges from the germline sequence, so it may reflect a read error. The gene calls are TRBV7-9 and TRBJ1-4; TRBD1 aligns across 8 bases. Germline-derived CDR1 and CDR2 are SEHNR and FQNEAQ (reference sequence). The CDR3 sequence is 16 residues long. CDR3 DNA: TGTTCCAGCAGCTTACCCCTACAGGGGGTTAATGAAAAACTGTTTTTT. It is translated as CSSSLPLQGVNEKLFF. Full variable domain (missing parts from reference TRBV7-9 and TRBJ1-4): DTGVSQNPRHKITKRGQNVTFRCDPISEHNRLYWYRQTLGQGPEFLTYFQNEAQLEKSRLLSDRFSAERPKGSFSTLEIQRTEQGDSAMYLCSSSLPLQGVNEKLFFGSGTQLSVL.

This clone was seen more than once but under ten times. The genes are TRBV29-1 and TRBJ2-1; 8 bases agree with TRBD1. This CDR3 region has 12 residues. The ends lost 6 bases at V and 4 bases at J; junction bases unmatched: 2. CDR1 SQVTM and CDR2 ANQGSEA come from the germline V gene. The CDR3 loop reads CSVDRVYNEQFF. As DNA, the CDR3 is TGCAGCGTGGACAGGGTATACAATGAGCAGTTCTTC.

The J gene is TRBJ1-4, the V gene TRBV2, with 7 bases fitting TRBD1. The V segment lost 3 bases and the J segment 6 bases; nucleotides outside the gene matches: 7. CDR1 SNHLY and CDR2 FYNNEI come from the germline V gene. This CDR3 spans 15 amino acids. CDR3 DNA sequence: TGTGCCAGCAGTGACACCGGGACAGCCTATGAAAAACTGTTTTTT. It codes for CASSDTGTAYEKLFF.

As for this clone: The same CDR3 arises from other DNA sequences in this sample as well. The chain links TRBV7-2 to TRBJ1-1, with D hard to call. CDR1 and CDR2 from the germline V gene are SGHTA and FQGNSA. CDR3 size: 14 residues. V gave up 1 base and J gave up 0 bases, with 6 bases separating them. CDR3 region: CASSLGGVNTEAFF. In nucleotides, the CDR3 is TGTGCCAGCAGCTTAGGAGGAGTGAACACTGAAGCTTTCTTT.

The J gene is TRBJ2-1, the V gene TRBV11-2; a possible D gene is TRBD2 (5 bases). The V and J ends lost 2 bases and 10 bases respectively, with 15 bases between them. The germline V gene has CDR1 SGHAT and CDR2 FQNNGV. The CDR3 is 14 amino acids. The CDR3 nucleotides are TGTGCCAGCAGCTTAATTCTGGGGAGAGGGGAGCAGTTCTTC. Protein sequence: CASSLILGRGEQFF.

This clone was counted between two and nine times. J is TRBJ2-3 and V is TRBV30; 9 bases are shared with TRBD2. The ends lost 4 bases at V and 6 bases at J; junction bases unmatched: 5. This CDR3 spans 13 amino acids. Germline CDR1 reads GTSNPN; CDR2 reads SVGIG (reference sequence). The DNA for the CDR3 is TGTGCCTGGATCGGCGGGAGGGGGGATACGCAGTATTTT. Protein: CAWIGGRGDTQYF.

CDR3 sequence: CASSGTGSPQTSGITYEQYF. CDR3 nucleotides: TGTGCCAGCTCGGGGACAGGGTCACCCCAGACTAGCGGGATAACCTACGAGCAGTACTTC. V gene TRBV18 combines with J gene TRBJ2-7, with 11 bases identical to TRBD2. The ends lost 6 bases at V and 2 bases at J; junction bases unmatched: 21. CDR3 size: 20 residues. Germline V gene sequence: CDR1 KGHSH, CDR2 LQKENI.

The chain carries TRBV5-1 and TRBJ1-4, with TRBD1 matching over 7 bases. Unmatched junction bases numbered 4, after V lost 4 bases and J lost 7 bases. This CDR3 has 13 residues. The germline V gene encodes CDR1 SGHRS and CDR2 YFSETQ. CDR3 DNA sequence: TGCGCCAGCAGCCTCGGGACAGTTGAAAAACTGTTTTTT. This translates into CASSLGTVEKLFF. The full variable domain, with the rest looked up from reference TRBV5-1 and TRBJ1-4, is KAGVTQTPRYLIKTRGQQVTLSCSPISGHRSVSWYQQTPGQGLQFLFEYFSETQRNKGNFPGRFSGRQFSNSRSEMNVSTLELGDSALYLCASSLGTVEKLFFGSGTQLSVL.

The V call is TRBV25-1, the J call TRBJ2-7, with TRBD2 as a possible D gene (6 bases). Germline V gives CDR1 MGHDK, CDR2 SYGVNS. There are 16 residues in the CDR3. Between the trimmed V and J ends, which lost 6 bases and 0 bases, there was a span of 18 bases. CDR3 residues: CASSPGGSGISYEQYF. For the CDR3, the DNA is TGTGCCAGCAGCCCCGGGGGTAGCGGAATCTCCTACGAGCAGTACTTC.

The CDR3 is CASRESGVAGELFF. The CDR3 DNA is TGTGCCAGTAGAGAGAGCGGGGTAGCCGGGGAGCTGTTTTTT. This rearrangement joins TRBV19 to TRBJ2-2, with 7 bases that match TRBD2. This CDR3 spans 14 amino acids. The germline gives CDR1 LNHDA, CDR2 SQIVND (reference sequence). Germline trimming cut 6 bases from V and 6 bases from J; bases unmatched to any gene: 7.

The rearrangement joins TRBV5-4 to TRBJ2-3, with a possible D match to TRBD2 (7 bases). The CDR3 spans 19 residues. The V and J ends lost 0 bases and 2 bases respectively, with 22 bases between them. Germline assignment: CDR1 SGHNT and CDR2 YYREEE (reference sequence). This CDR3 reads CASSLGLRGGNSLTDTQYF. The CDR3 DNA reads as TGTGCCAGCAGCTTGGGGCTTAGGGGGGGGAACTCCCTCACAGATACGCAGTATTTT. The variable domain in full, completed from reference TRBV5-4 and TRBJ2-3, reads ETGVTQSPTHLIKTRGQQVTLRCSSQSGHNTVSWYQQALGQGPQFIFQYYREEENGRGNFPPRFSGLQFPNYSSELNVNALELDDSALYLCASSLGLRGGNSLTDTQYFGPGTRLTVL.

The chain joins TRBV28 to TRBJ2-1; 7 bases align to TRBD1. The germline CDR1 and CDR2 sequences are MDHEN and SYDVKM. With V trimmed by 3 bases and J by 0 bases, 2 bases remained unmatched. The CDR3 has 15 residues. CDR3 region: CASSFEGASYNEQFF. The CDR3 DNA reads TGTGCCAGCAGTTTCGAGGGGGCCTCCTACAATGAGCAGTTCTTC.

Remarks on this clone: Since no conserved phenylalanine or tryptophan closes the CDR3, a read error is the likely cause. The DNA is left out, because the CDR3 cannot be placed on it with certainty; the CDR3 is given as TCRdb lists it. The chain carries TRBV6-5 and TRBJ2-4; the DNA was not compared with TRBD2, the D call given in the table. The CDR3 is 11 residues long, ends included. The V gene's germline CDR1 is MNHEY and CDR2 SVGAGI. CDR3: CASRGEGRFWV.

This clone was seen only a few times. The chain joins TRBV6-5 to TRBJ2-3, with 9 bases aligning to TRBD1. Per the germline V gene, CDR1 is MNHEY and CDR2 is SVGAGI. J gave up 4 bases and V 8 bases, and 10 bases lay outside the gene matches. The CDR3 covers 15 residues. CDR3 in DNA: TGTGCCAGCCAAGAACGGACAGGGGAACCAGATACGCAGTATTTT. As protein: CASQERTGEPDTQYF.

V usage is TRBV4-3 and J usage is TRBJ2-7; 8 nucleotides match TRBD2. Losses at the gene ends were 4 bases for V and 5 bases for J; bases not matched to a gene: 10. The CDR3 loop spans 15 amino acids. Germline assignment: CDR1 LGHNA and CDR2 YSLEER. CDR3 DNA: TGCGCCAGCAGCCTGGGCGGGAGGCATGCCGACGAGCAGTACTTC. Protein: CASSLGGRHADEQYF.

This clone was seen more than once but under ten times. The CDR3 is CASSRDRGNQPQHF. The CDR3, as DNA: TGTGCCAGCAGCCGAGACAGGGGTAATCAGCCCCAGCATTTT. The V gene is TRBV5-8, the J gene TRBJ1-5, with 8 bases aligning to TRBD1. V lost 4 bases, J lost 4 bases, and 4 bases stayed unmatched. The CDR3 length is 14 residues. Germline CDR1 and CDR2: SGHTS and YDEGEE.

The chain joins TRBV27 to TRBJ1-2; D is uncertain. Deletions cut 5 bases from V and 8 bases from J, with 9 bases between. The CDR3 runs to 11 residues. Germline lookup yields CDR1 MNHEY and CDR2 SMNVEV (reference sequence). The CDR3 region is CASSQQRGYTF. In DNA, the CDR3 is TGTGCCAGCAGTCAGCAGCGGGGCTACACCTTC.

This sequence joins TRBV28 and TRBJ2-5, with D unclear. V was cut by 5 bases and J by 1 base, with 11 bases left in between. There are 14 residues in the CDR3. Per germline, CDR1 MDHEN and CDR2 SYDVKM. CDR3: CASSLTQIQETQYF. CDR3 DNA: TGTGCCAGCAGTCTGACACAGATCCAAGAGACCCAGTACTTC.

The chain couples TRBV6-5 to TRBJ2-7; a weak D match, TRBD2 (5 bases). The germline gives CDR1 MNHEY, CDR2 SVGAGI. This CDR3 is built from 15 residues. Deletions cut 5 bases from V and 2 bases from J, with 16 bases between. The CDR3 sequence: CASSPLGLRTYEQYF. The DNA of the CDR3 is TGTGCCAGCAGTCCACTTGGACTCCGCACCTACGAGCAGTACTTC.

This clone was seen a few times. This CDR3 reads CASSVVAANTGELFF. CDR3 DNA: TGTGCCAGCAGCGTAGTCGCGGCGAACACCGGGGAGCTGTTTTTT. The chain has TRBV9 and TRBJ2-2; no reliable D call. The germline CDR1 and CDR2 sequences are SGDLS and YYNGEE. This CDR3 has 15 residues. V lost 0 bases to trimming and J lost 0 bases, with 6 bases between them.